Each of the 15 T cell receptor beta chains below was sequenced from the same sample in a study of T cell responses to AZD1222 COVID-19 vaccine. The data were produced by immunoSEQ multiplex PCR, yet TCRdb's version contains in-frame clones alone and is incomplete. The sample lists roughly 150,000 clones; just over 90% were seen once. The specimen comprised peripheral blood, sampled on day 0 of AZD1222 vaccination. The receptors originated from an adult in good health.

The V and J genes are TRBV11-3 and TRBJ2-7; D unclear. The V gene lost 2 bases and the J gene lost 0 bases, with 11 bases spanning the gap. The CDR3 has 15 residues. Germline CDR1 SGHNT, CDR2 YENEEA. The CDR3 DNA sequence: TGTGCCAGCAGCTTATATTCTTCGGGCTCCTACGAGCAGTACTTC. Protein product: CASSLYSSGSYEQYF.

This rearrangement joins TRBV2 to TRBJ1-2; D gene uncertain. Germline CDR1 reads SNHLY; CDR2 reads FYNNEI. The germline V and J ends were trimmed by 1 base and 8 bases, with 11 bases remaining between them. The CDR3 runs 13 residues. CDR3 nucleotides: TGTGCCAGCAGTGAAGGAGCGGCGGGGGGCTACACCTTC. Amino acids: CASSEGAAGGYTF.

The count of this clone is one. The rearrangement uses TRBV5-1 and TRBJ1-6; 8 bases are shared with TRBD1. The V and J ends lost 4 bases and 9 bases, in that order; junction bases with no gene match: 12. The CDR3 runs to 16 residues. CDR1 SGHRS and CDR2 YFSETQ come from the germline V gene. CDR3 DNA sequence: TGCGCCAGCAGCCTCACAGGGGGAAGGTATGGTTCACCCCTCCACTTT. Translating it yields CASSLTGGRYGSPLHF. Full variable domain (remainder filled in from reference TRBV5-1 and TRBJ1-6): KAGVTQTPRYLIKTRGQQVTLSCSPISGHRSVSWYQQTPGQGLQFLFEYFSETQRNKGNFPGRFSGRQFSNSRSEMNVSTLELGDSALYLCASSLTGGRYGSPLHFGNGTRLTVT.

The V gene is TRBV6-2 or TRBV6-3, the J gene TRBJ1-1; D might be TRBD1 (6 bases). The CDR3 covers 13 residues. The V end lost 5 bases, the J end lost 5 bases, and 12 bases lay between the germline ends. CDR1 is MNHEY, CDR2 SVGEGT, per germline. The CDR3 DNA follows: TGTGCCAGCAGTGCACAGGGAAGGACTGAAGCTTTCTTT. This codes for CASSAQGRTEAFF.

The chain recombines TRBV7-3 with TRBJ1-1, with TRBD1 as a possible D gene (6 bases). V lost 5 bases to trimming and J lost 4 bases, with 14 bases between them. The CDR3 consists of 14 residues. CDR1 is SGHTA, CDR2 FQGTGA, per germline. CDR3 sequence reads: CASSVGGLGTEAFF. CDR3 in DNA: TGTGCCAGCAGCGTAGGGGGATTGGGCACTGAAGCTTTCTTT. The complete variable domain, with remaining parts taken from reference TRBV7-3 and TRBJ1-1, reads GAGVSQTPSNKVTEKGKYVELRCDPISGHTALYWYRQSLGQGPEFLIYFQGTGAADDSGLPNDRFFAVRPEGSVSTLKIQRTERGDSAVYLCASSVGGLGTEAFFGQGTRLTVV.

The V call is TRBV24-1, the J call TRBJ1-1; 7 bases align to TRBD1. This CDR3 is 13 amino acids long. Unmatched junction bases numbered 5, after V lost 10 bases and J lost 1 base. From germline, CDR1 is KGHDR and CDR2 SFDVKD. Here the CDR3 reads CATRGTENTEAFF. CDR3 bases: TGTGCCACTCGTGGGACAGAGAACACTGAAGCTTTCTTT.

This chain joins TRBV28 and TRBJ1-2; D call uncertain. Trimming took 8 bases from V and 7 from J, leaving 14 bases between them. CDR1 is MDHEN, CDR2 SYDVKM, per germline. CDR3 length equals 12 residues. The CDR3 is CASLSGRGGYTF. CDR3 nucleotides: TGTGCCAGCCTCTCCGGGCGGGGTGGCTACACCTTC.

This clone was detected once. V gene TRBV30 combines with J gene TRBJ2-5; D gene uncertain. This CDR3 spans 11 amino acids. Germline CDR1 is GTSNPN and CDR2 is SVGIG (reference sequence). V was clipped by 5 bases and J by 1 base, with 5 bases between them. The CDR3 DNA reads as TGTGCCTGGCAGAGCCAAGAGACCCAGTACTTC. This encodes CAWQSQETQYF.

The gene calls are TRBV4-2 and TRBJ2-1; TRBD1 matches 8 bases. The CDR3 length is 15 residues. Trimming cost V 3 bases and J 9 bases; bases outside gene matches: 10. Germline lookup yields CDR1 LGHNA and CDR2 YNFKEQ. CDR3 bases: TGTGCCAGCAGCCACCCCGGACAGGGTTCGTTTGAGCAGTTCTTC. Encoded protein: CASSHPGQGSFEQFF.

The rearrangement links TRBV28 to TRBJ2-1; D might be TRBD1 or TRBD2, each matching 5 bases. CDR3 length: 15 residues. Trimming took off 9 bases at V and 4 bases at J, with 19 bases between the two ends. Germline V gene lookup returns CDR1 MDHEN and CDR2 SYDVKM. The CDR3 sequence is CASRPGPAPYNEQFF. The CDR3 DNA reads TGTGCCAGTCGACCGGGACCGGCACCTTACAATGAGCAGTTCTTC.

The chain employs TRBV18 and TRBJ1-5, with D uncertain. Per germline, CDR1 KGHSH and CDR2 LQKENI. There are 14 residues in the CDR3. Trimming stripped 0 bases from V and 0 bases from J, with 3 bases between. The CDR3 sequence: CASSPPYSNQPQHF. The CDR3 DNA follows: TGTGCCAGCTCACCACCATATAGCAATCAGCCCCAGCATTTT.

The chain uses TRBV4-3 and TRBJ1-2; D is unresolved. V was cut by 3 bases and J by 1 base, with 12 bases left in between. The CDR3 spans 15 residues. Germline V gives CDR1 LGHNA, CDR2 YSLEER. CDR3 protein: CASSHQAGLNYGYTF. The DNA of the CDR3 is TGCGCCAGCAGCCACCAAGCTGGGCTTAACTATGGCTACACCTTC.

V and J are TRBV30 and TRBJ1-1, with D tentatively TRBD1 (6 bases). Trimming took 8 bases from V and 4 from J, leaving 14 bases between them. This CDR3 comprises 12 residues. CDR1 is GTSNPN and CDR2 is SVGIG in the germline V gene (reference sequence). In DNA, the CDR3 is TGTGCCCTTTCGAGGGGGGGCACTGAAGCTTTCTTT. This encodes CALSRGGTEAFF.

The chain uses TRBV3-1 (or the pseudogene TRBV3-2) and TRBJ2-3; 14 bases match TRBD2. Germline lookup yields CDR1 LGHDT and CDR2 YNNKEL (reference sequence). V dropped 1 base and J dropped 3; count of bases not matched to a gene: 6. The length of the CDR3 is 18 residues. The chain's CDR3 is CASSQVRLAGGITDTQYF. CDR3 sequence (DNA): TGTGCCAGCAGCCAAGTTAGACTAGCGGGGGGGATTACAGATACGCAGTATTTT.

The genes are TRBV5-1 and TRBJ1-4; D is possibly TRBD1 (6 bases). The CDR3 has 14 residues. V gave up 3 bases and J gave up 8 bases, with 14 bases separating them. Per the germline V gene, CDR1 is SGHRS and CDR2 is YFSETQ. DNA for the CDR3: TGCGCCAGCAGCTCTTCGACAGGAGGCGAAAAACTGTTTTTT. This sequence encodes CASSSSTGGEKLFF.